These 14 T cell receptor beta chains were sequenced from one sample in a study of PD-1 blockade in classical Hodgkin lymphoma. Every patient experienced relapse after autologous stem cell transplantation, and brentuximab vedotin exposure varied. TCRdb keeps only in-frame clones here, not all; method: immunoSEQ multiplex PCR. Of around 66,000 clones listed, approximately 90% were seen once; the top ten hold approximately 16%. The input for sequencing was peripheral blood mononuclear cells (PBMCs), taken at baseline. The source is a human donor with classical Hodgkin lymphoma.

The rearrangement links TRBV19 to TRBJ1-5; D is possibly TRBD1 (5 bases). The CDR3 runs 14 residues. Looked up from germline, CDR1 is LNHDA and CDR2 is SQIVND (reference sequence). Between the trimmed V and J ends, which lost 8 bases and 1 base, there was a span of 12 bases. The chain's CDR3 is CASYDRQSNQPQHF. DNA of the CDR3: TGTGCCAGTTACGACAGACAAAGCAATCAGCCCCAGCATTTT.

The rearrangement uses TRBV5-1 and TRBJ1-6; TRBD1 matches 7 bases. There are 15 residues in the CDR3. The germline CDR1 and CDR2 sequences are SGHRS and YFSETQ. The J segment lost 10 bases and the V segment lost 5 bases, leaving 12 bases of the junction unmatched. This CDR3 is CASRYGQEIGSPLHF. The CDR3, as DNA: TGCGCCAGCAGGTATGGACAGGAGATAGGCTCACCCCTCCACTTT.

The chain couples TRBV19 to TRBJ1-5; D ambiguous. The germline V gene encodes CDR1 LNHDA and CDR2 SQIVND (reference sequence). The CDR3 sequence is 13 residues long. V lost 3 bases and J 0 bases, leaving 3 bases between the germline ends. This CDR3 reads CASSMFSNQPQHF. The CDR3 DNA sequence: TGTGCCAGTAGTATGTTTAGCAATCAGCCCCAGCATTTT.

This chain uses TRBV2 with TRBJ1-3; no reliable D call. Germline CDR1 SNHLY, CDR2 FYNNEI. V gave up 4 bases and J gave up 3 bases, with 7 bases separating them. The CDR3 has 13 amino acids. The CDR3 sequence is CASSGPVGNTIYF. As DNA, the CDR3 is TGTGCCAGCAGTGGGCCGGTTGGAAACACCATATATTTT.

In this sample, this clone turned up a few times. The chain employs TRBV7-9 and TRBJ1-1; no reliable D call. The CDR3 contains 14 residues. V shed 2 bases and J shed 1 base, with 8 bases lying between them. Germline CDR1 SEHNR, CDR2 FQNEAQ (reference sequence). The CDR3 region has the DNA TGTGCCAGCAGCTTAAACAGCCCGAACACTGAAGCTTTCTTT. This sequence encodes CASSLNSPNTEAFF.

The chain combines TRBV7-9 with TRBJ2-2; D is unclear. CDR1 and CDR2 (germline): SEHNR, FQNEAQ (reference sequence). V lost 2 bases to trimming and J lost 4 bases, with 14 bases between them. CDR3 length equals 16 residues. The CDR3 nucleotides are TGTGCCAGCAGCTTACGGGCGCGGTACCTCACCGGGGAGCTGTTTTTT. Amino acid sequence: CASSLRARYLTGELFF.

The CDR3 DNA reads as TGTGCCTGGAGTGGGCAGGGCCATCAGCCCCAGCATTTT. As protein: CAWSGQGHQPQHF. The chain is built from TRBV30 and TRBJ1-5, with D possibly matching TRBD1 (5 bases). V gave up 1 base and J gave up 5 bases, with 9 bases separating them. The CDR3 has 13 amino acids. Germline CDR1 and CDR2: GTSNPN and SVGIG (reference sequence).

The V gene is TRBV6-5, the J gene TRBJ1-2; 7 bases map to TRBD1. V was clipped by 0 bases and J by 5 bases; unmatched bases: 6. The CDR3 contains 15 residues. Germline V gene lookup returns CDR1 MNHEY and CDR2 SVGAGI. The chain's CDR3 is CASSYSTGWIYGYTF. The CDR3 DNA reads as TGTGCCAGCAGTTACTCGACAGGGTGGATTTATGGCTACACCTTC.

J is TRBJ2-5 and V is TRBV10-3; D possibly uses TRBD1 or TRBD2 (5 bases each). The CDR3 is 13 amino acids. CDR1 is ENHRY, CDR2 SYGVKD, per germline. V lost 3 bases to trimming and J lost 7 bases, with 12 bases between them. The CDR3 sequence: CAISEGTFGTQYF. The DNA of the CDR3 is TGTGCCATCAGTGAAGGGACCTTTGGGACCCAGTACTTC.

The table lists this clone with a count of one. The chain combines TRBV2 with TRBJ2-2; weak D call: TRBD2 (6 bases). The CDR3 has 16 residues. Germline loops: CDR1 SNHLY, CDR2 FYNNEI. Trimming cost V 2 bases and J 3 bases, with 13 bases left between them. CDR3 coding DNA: TGTGCCAGCAGTGAAAGGAGGGTAGCGGACACCGGGGAGCTGTTTTTT. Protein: CASSERRVADTGELFF.

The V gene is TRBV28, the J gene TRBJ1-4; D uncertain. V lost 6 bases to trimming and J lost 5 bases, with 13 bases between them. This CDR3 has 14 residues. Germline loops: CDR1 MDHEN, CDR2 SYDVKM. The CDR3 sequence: CASRIPQTNEKLFF. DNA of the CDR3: TGTGCCAGCAGAATTCCCCAAACAAATGAAAAACTGTTTTTT.

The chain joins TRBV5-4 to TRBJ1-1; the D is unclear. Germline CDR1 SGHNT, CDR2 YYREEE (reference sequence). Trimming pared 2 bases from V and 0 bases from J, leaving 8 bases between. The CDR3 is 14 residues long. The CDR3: CASSLRALNTEAFF. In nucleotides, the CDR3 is TGTGCCAGCAGCTTAAGGGCGCTGAACACTGAAGCTTTCTTT.

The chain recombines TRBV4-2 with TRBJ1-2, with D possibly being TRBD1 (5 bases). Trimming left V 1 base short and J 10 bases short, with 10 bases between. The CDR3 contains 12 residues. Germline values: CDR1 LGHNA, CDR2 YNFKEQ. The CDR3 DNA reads TGTGCCAGCAGCCAAGGGGGGTTTGACTACACCTTC. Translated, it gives CASSQGGFDYTF.

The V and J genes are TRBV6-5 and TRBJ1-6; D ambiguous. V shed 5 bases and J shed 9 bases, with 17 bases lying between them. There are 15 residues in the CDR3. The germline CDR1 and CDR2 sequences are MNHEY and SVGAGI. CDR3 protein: CASSRVGSTISPLHF. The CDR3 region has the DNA TGTGCCAGCAGTCGAGTGGGCAGTACGATTTCACCCCTCCACTTT.